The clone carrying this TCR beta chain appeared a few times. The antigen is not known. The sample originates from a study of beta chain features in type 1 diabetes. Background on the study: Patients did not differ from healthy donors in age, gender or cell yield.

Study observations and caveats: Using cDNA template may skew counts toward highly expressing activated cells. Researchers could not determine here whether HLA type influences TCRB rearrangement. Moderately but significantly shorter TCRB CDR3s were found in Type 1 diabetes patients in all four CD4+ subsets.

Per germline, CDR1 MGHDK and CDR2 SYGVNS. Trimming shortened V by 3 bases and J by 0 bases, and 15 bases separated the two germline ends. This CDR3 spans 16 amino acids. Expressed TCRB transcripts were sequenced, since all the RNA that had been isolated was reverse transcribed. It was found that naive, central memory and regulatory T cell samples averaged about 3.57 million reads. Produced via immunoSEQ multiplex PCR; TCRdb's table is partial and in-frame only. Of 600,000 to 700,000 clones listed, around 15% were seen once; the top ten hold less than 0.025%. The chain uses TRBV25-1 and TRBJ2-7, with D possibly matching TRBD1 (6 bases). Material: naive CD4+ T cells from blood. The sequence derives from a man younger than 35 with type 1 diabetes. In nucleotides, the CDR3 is TGTGCCAGCAGTGAGGTACAGGGATTTGACTCCTACGAGCAGTACTTC. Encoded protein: CASSEVQGFDSYEQYF.